This T cell receptor beta chain is from a study of Graves' ophthalmopathy and Graves' hyperthyroidism. For the study at large: No ophthalmopathy within 18 months of follow-up signified stable hyperthyroidism. General study results and limits: The model reached approximately 71% sensitivity and roughly 72% specificity for predicting ophthalmopathy progression.

If patients had other autoimmune diseases, uncontrolled infections, pregnancy or lactation, they were excluded. Notes on this clonotype: What it binds is unknown. A much larger clonotype is one base distant, so this may be a read error.

RNA served as the template for amplifying TCR beta CDR3 regions. After a first-round RT-PCR with HTBI primers, a second-round multiplex PCR was run. TCRdb ran MiXCR on the multiplex PCR reads and lists one entry per CDR3 protein. Here the sample spans around 1.1 million distinct CDR3 sequences, about 38% being singletons. The clonotype was recovered from an adult man with Graves' hyperthyroidism. Specimen: peripheral blood or thyroid tissue (not recorded which).

The CDR3 DNA follows: TGCAGTGCTGACCAAGCGGGGCGCCAAGAGACCCAGTACTTC. Translating it yields CSADQAGRQETQYF. The chain links TRBV20-1 to TRBJ2-5, with TRBD2 matching 7 bases. This CDR3 is 14 amino acids long. V lost 5 bases and J lost 1; bases outside the gene matches: 7. The germline gives CDR1 DFQATT, CDR2 SNEGSKA (reference sequence).